A single sample is the source of the 16 T cell receptor beta chains below, sequenced in a study of blood T cell repertoires in COVID-19. The table came from immunoSEQ multiplex PCR; TCRdb's copy has only in-frame clones and leaves some out. Here the sample spans 150,000 or so clones, around 86% being singletons. Sample: peripheral blood. The receptors were gathered from a man aged 55 to 69 with acute or convalescent COVID-19.

The chain is built from TRBV18 and TRBJ1-2, with D uncertain. Trimming cost V 3 bases and J 2 bases, with 10 bases left between them. CDR1 KGHSH and CDR2 LQKENI come from the germline V gene. The CDR3 sequence is 14 residues long. The CDR3 nucleotides read TGTGCCAGCTCACCCGCGGCCGTGAACTATGGCTACACCTTC. Translated: CASSPAAVNYGYTF.

This clone was counted a single time. V gene TRBV7-2 combines with J gene TRBJ1-6; 7 bases are shared with TRBD1. The length of the CDR3 is 15 residues. Germline V gene data show CDR1 as SGHTA and CDR2 as FQGNSA. V lost 1 base to trimming and J lost 7 bases; unmatched junction nucleotides: 4. The CDR3 here is CASSLDQGVNSPLHF. DNA of the CDR3: TGTGCCAGCAGCTTAGATCAGGGGGTGAATTCACCCCTCCACTTT.

The rearrangement links TRBV4-2 to TRBJ2-3; tentative D call: TRBD2 (5 bases). CDR3 length: 16 amino acids. Trimming removed 3 bases from V and 2 bases from J, with 15 bases in between. CDR1 is LGHNA, CDR2 YNFKEQ, per germline. The CDR3 sequence is CASSQGPGLTTDTQYF. The CDR3 nucleotides read TGTGCCAGCAGCCAGGGCCCCGGACTCACCACAGATACGCAGTATTTT.

V gene TRBV6-5 combines with J gene TRBJ2-5; 8 bases are a match to TRBD1. V gave up 4 bases and J gave up 3 bases; unmatched junction bases: 4. The germline V gene has CDR1 MNHEY and CDR2 SVGAGI. This CDR3 has 14 residues. The CDR3 sequence is CASSSNRGEETQYF. As DNA, the CDR3 is TGTGCCAGCAGTTCGAACAGGGGGGAAGAGACCCAGTACTTC.

V usage is TRBV20-1 and J usage is TRBJ1-1; D is ambiguous. The germline V and J ends were trimmed by 3 bases and 6 bases, with 11 bases remaining between them. The germline V gene encodes CDR1 DFQATT and CDR2 SNEGSKA (reference sequence). This CDR3 has 12 amino acids. CDR3: CSASRPRAEAFF. CDR3 DNA sequence: TGCAGTGCTAGTCGCCCCCGAGCTGAAGCTTTCTTT.

This chain links TRBV4-2 with TRBJ1-3; D remains ambiguous. Germline-derived CDR1 and CDR2 are LGHNA and YNFKEQ. Trimming took off 4 bases at V and 4 bases at J, with 20 bases between the two ends. The CDR3 has 17 residues. This chain's CDR3 is CASSPPEDHQAGNTIYF. The CDR3 DNA sequence: TGTGCCAGCAGCCCCCCGGAGGACCACCAGGCAGGAAACACCATATATTTT.

The chain carries TRBV4-1 and TRBJ2-1; TRBD2 matches at 11 bases. V lost 4 bases to trimming and J lost 8 bases; unmatched junction nucleotides: 7. The V gene's germline CDR1 is MGHRA and CDR2 YSYEKL. This CDR3 region has 15 residues. The CDR3 loop is CASSPEGLAGYEQFF. DNA of the CDR3: TGCGCCAGCAGCCCCGAAGGACTAGCGGGTTATGAGCAGTTCTTC.

J is TRBJ1-3 and V is TRBV24-1; D gene unclear. CDR1 KGHDR and CDR2 SFDVKD come from the germline V gene. The germline V and J ends were trimmed by 5 bases and 6 bases, with 10 bases remaining between them. The CDR3 loop spans 13 amino acids. The CDR3 here is CATSVPGANTIYF. CDR3 DNA sequence: TGTGCCACCAGTGTTCCGGGAGCAAACACCATATATTTT.

The chain recombines TRBV5-1 with TRBJ1-5, with TRBD1 as a possible D gene (6 bases). V was clipped by 0 bases and J by 3 bases, with 13 bases between them. Germline values: CDR1 SGHRS, CDR2 YFSETQ. The CDR3 has 16 residues. CDR3: CASSLGDGQINQPQHF. DNA of the CDR3: TGCGCCAGCAGCTTGGGGGACGGACAGATCAATCAGCCCCAGCATTTT.

CDR3 DNA: TGTGCCAGCAGTTTGCCCCGGACAGCATATAATTCACCCCTCCACTTT. Protein: CASSLPRTAYNSPLHF. The chain has TRBV28 and TRBJ1-6, with D tentatively TRBD1 (6 bases). V shed 3 bases and J shed 4 bases, with 13 bases lying between them. The V gene's germline CDR1 is MDHEN and CDR2 SYDVKM. The CDR3 consists of 16 residues.

V gene TRBV19 combines with J gene TRBJ1-5, with a possible D match to TRBD1 (6 bases). The CDR3 consists of 16 residues. Trimming pared 5 bases from V and 2 bases from J, leaving 16 bases between. The germline V gene has CDR1 LNHDA and CDR2 SQIVND (reference sequence). The DNA for the CDR3 is TGTGCCAGTAGTGTCTCAGTGGGGGCTGGCAATCAGCCCCAGCATTTT. The encoded protein is CASSVSVGAGNQPQHF.

The V call is TRBV4-1, the J call TRBJ1-1; no clear D gene. Germline CDR1 and CDR2: MGHRA and YSYEKL. This CDR3 spans 15 amino acids. The V end was cut by 4 bases, the J end by 0 bases, with 12 bases between. The CDR3 coding sequence is TGCGCCAGCAGCCGGCCAGCGATAATGAACACTGAAGCTTTCTTT. The encoded protein is CASSRPAIMNTEAFF.

The chain has TRBV5-1 and TRBJ1-1; tentatively, D is TRBD1 (5 bases). In germline, CDR1 is SGHRS, CDR2 YFSETQ. The V gene lost 0 bases and the J gene lost 5 bases, with 14 bases spanning the gap. The CDR3 has 15 amino acids. The CDR3 nucleotides read TGCGCCAGCAGCTTGGAGACTCCGGGGGGAACTGAAGCTTTCTTT. Residues: CASSLETPGGTEAFF.

The CDR3 DNA reads as TGTGCCAGCAGCTCATCAGGACAGGGGGGCAATCAGCCCCAGCATTTT. As protein: CASSSSGQGGNQPQHF. The chain couples TRBV7-8 to TRBJ1-5, with TRBD1 matching 10 bases. The J segment lost 2 bases and the V segment lost 4 bases, leaving 5 bases of the junction unmatched. The CDR3 is 16 residues long. The germline V gene has CDR1 SGHVS and CDR2 FQNEAQ.

The chain has TRBV5-1 and TRBJ1-1, with TRBD1 identical over 8 bases. Per germline, CDR1 SGHRS and CDR2 YFSETQ. The CDR3 extends over 16 amino acids. With V trimmed by 6 bases and J by 1 base, 11 bases remained unmatched. The CDR3 sequence is CASTLSPGGPNTEAFF. The CDR3 nucleotides are TGCGCCAGCACTCTATCTCCAGGGGGCCCGAACACTGAAGCTTTCTTT. Full variable domain (rest looked up from reference TRBV5-1 and TRBJ1-1): KAGVTQTPRYLIKTRGQQVTLSCSPISGHRSVSWYQQTPGQGLQFLFEYFSETQRNKGNFPGRFSGRQFSNSRSEMNVSTLELGDSALYLCASTLSPGGPNTEAFFGQGTRLTVV.

The chain has TRBV18 and TRBJ1-2; D is uncertain. Trimming pared 6 bases from V and 8 bases from J, leaving 13 bases between. Germline assignment: CDR1 KGHSH and CDR2 LQKENI. The CDR3 totals 12 residues. The CDR3, as DNA: TGTGCCAGCTCCCAGGAGGATGGGGGCTACACCTTC. It is translated as CASSQEDGGYTF.